A single sample is the source of the 2 T cell receptor beta chains below, sequenced in a study of cytomegalovirus exposure and HLA in healthy donors. PCR involved 60 Vbeta and 13 Jbeta primers. The repertoire was sequenced with immunoSEQ multiplex PCR; TCRdb's copy has only in-frame clones and lacks some. The table lists roughly 150,000 clones, 82% of them singletons, with approximately 5.5% in the top ten. Sequenced input: PBMCs. The receptor set was obtained from a young man in good health and CMV-seropositive.

The rearrangement links TRBV5-1 to TRBJ2-1; 8 positions agree with TRBD2. This CDR3 region has 16 residues. V was clipped by 2 bases and J by 0 bases; unmatched bases: 4. The germline V gene encodes CDR1 SGHRS and CDR2 YFSETQ. This CDR3 is CASSLLAASSYNEQFF. In DNA, the CDR3 is TGCGCCAGCAGCTTACTAGCGGCGAGCTCCTACAATGAGCAGTTCTTC.

V gene TRBV27 combines with J gene TRBJ2-3, with D uncertain. The germline V gene has CDR1 MNHEY and CDR2 SMNVEV (reference sequence). V was cut by 6 bases and J by 6 bases, with 19 bases left in between. There are 15 residues in the CDR3. CDR3 residues: CASRFVGSRSDTQYF. The CDR3 nucleotides are TGTGCCAGCAGGTTTGTCGGCTCGCGGTCTGATACGCAGTATTTT.